The TCR beta chain under discussion was sequenced for a study of post-analysis software for immune sequencing data (dated by TCRdb to between 2014 and 2017). Describing the broader study: Recorded disease courses included relapsing-remitting, secondary progressive and progressive-relapsing multiple sclerosis, with some patients lacking subtype annotation. A subset of samples was prepared in parallel using single-end sample barcoding, then pooled and co-amplified after Illumina adapter ligation. Patient repertoires were compared against about twelve previously published healthy control repertoires from donors aged roughly 6 to 28 years. Overall results and qualifications from the work: Direct clustering with F measure revealed strong co-clustering of samples prepared in the same batch, which led to a batch-effect correction. The control group was slightly older than the multiple sclerosis patient group. Multiple sclerosis patients had significantly lower normalized Chao1 diversity than controls, a result that suggests substantial peripheral T-cell clonal expansion. Patients showed significantly higher frequencies than controls for a handful of TRBV segments, among them TRBV5-6, TRBV5-1 and TRBV20-1.

This clonotype was recorded a few times. Its antigen has not been determined. Per-base qualities were not stored, and no clone one base away is much larger. The library came from PCR. The listed sequencing device is Illumina HiSeq 2500. Unique molecular identifiers were incorporated into TCR beta cDNA libraries to reduce PCR and sequencing biases. Approximately 500,000 cDNA molecules were obtained for every 1 to 10 million input T cells, so each molecule roughly corresponded to one T cell. The patient libraries were prepared and sequenced using the same protocol as the earlier healthy control dataset. Within a given batch, samples were prepared together, multiplexed and sequenced on the same HiSeq lane. As for the authors' bioinformatics: MIGEC handled the raw barcoded reads, throwing out single-read molecular identifier groups before consensus assembly and CDR3 extraction. Clonotype tables were post-analysed with VDJtools, and diversity was normalized by down-sampling all datasets to the smallest sample size. To correct batch-related cross-sample contamination, repertoire overlap clustering matched CDR3 amino acid sequences but not nucleotide sequences. Using fastp at Q25 and MiXCR, TCRdb reprocessed the public reads and kept productive beta chains. When rows share a CDR3 protein, they turn into one entry using the most common DNA and genes. Here the V and J calls rest on TCRdb's processing, not on the authors' analysis. The table for this sample lists fewer than 850,000 distinct CDR3 sequences; 25% to 30% of them were counted only once. The ten largest clones capture under 0.7% of the sample.

TCR beta repertoires were profiled from peripheral blood of about a dozen young patients with multiple sclerosis to demonstrate the VDJtools post-analysis software. The multiple sclerosis patients were children and adolescents ranging in age from 6 to 15 years. Via the germline V gene, CDR1 is SNHLY and CDR2 FYNNEI. The CDR3 contains 14 residues, cysteine and phenylalanine counted. The only DNA kept is the CDR3, 42 bases in frame from the first base. V is trimmed back by 7 bases and J by 4 bases, and the junction contains 5 bases that no gene match accounts for. This clonotype originated in a girl aged 10-17 years with multiple sclerosis. Input material: blood. Recombination linked TRBV2 to TRBJ1-5, and 9 bases in between align with TRBD1. The CDR3 loop reads CASKGDRVNQPQHF. The DNA sequence is TGTGCCAGCAAGGGGGACAGGGTGAATCAGCCCCAGCATTTT.